The present entry profiles one T cell receptor (beta chain) with its context. Per the study methods: Nucleated cell counts were estimated from reference gene primer amplification. Only in-frame clones appear in the TCRdb table, and some are missing; sequencing was by immunoSEQ multiplex PCR. The V and J calls and clone size come from that table; D and trimming were worked out from the DNA. The data show 60,000 to 90,000 clones, with around 90% seen just once and 4.9% held by the top ten. The data belong to a study of blood T cell repertoires in COVID-19. In the study overall: Donors in the United States, Italy and Spain gave samples during acute or convalescent COVID-19. Sample material is recorded as cDNA or gDNA derived from T cells, B-cell-depleted T cells, or PBMCs.

With 8 bases clipped from V and 3 bases from J, the junction kept 11 bases outside the gene matches. This CDR3 contains 17 residues. Germline V gene sequence: CDR1 MDHEN, CDR2 SYDVKM. The sample was peripheral blood. This rearrangement joins TRBV28 to TRBJ2-1; 12 bases line up with TRBD2. The clonotype was recovered from an elderly woman with active or convalescent COVID-19. The CDR3: CASFLAGGPGVYNEQFF. The CDR3, as DNA: TGTGCCAGCTTCCTAGCGGGAGGGCCAGGGGTCTACAATGAGCAGTTCTTC.